Sequencing of this T cell receptor (beta chain) was carried out in a study of regulatory T cells in long-lasting Graves disease. This sample's time point: newly diagnosed GD, antithyroid drugs for less than 3 months. Researchers made the TCR library from RNA that was extracted from PBMCs. Investigators prepared the TCR beta libraries by applying iRepertoire HTBI primers and Arm-PCR of CDR3 regions. TCRdb re-called the multiplex PCR reads with MiXCR, one entry per CDR3 protein. Here the sample spans approximately 480,000 distinct CDR3 sequences, 16% being singletons. V trimming: 5 bases; J trimming: 3 bases; junction bases outside the gene matches: 2. This CDR3 has 14 amino acids. Per the germline V gene, CDR1 is MNHNS and CDR2 is SASEGT. The sample holds many counts of this clonotype. These same records also appear under a second study, on T cells in Graves' hyperthyroidism and ophthalmopathy. As that study records: Primed by the HTBI set, a first-round RT-PCR was run on the TCR CDR3.

The sample was peripheral blood mononuclear cells (PBMCs), taken at new diagnosis, from a patient treated with antithyroid drugs. The clonotype originates from a middle-aged man with Graves disease. The chain uses TRBV6-1 and TRBJ2-5; 11 bases are a match to TRBD2. CDR3 coding DNA: TGTGCCAGCAGTCGGGGACTAGCGGAAGAGACCCAGTACTTC. It codes for CASSRGLAEETQYF.